This T cell receptor (beta chain) was sequenced during a study of cytomegalovirus exposure and HLA in healthy donors. Study in general: Unique TCRs from HLA-typed donors, 70 million to 85 million of them, were held in an early data release.

Overall study findings and caveats: TCR beta V- and J-gene trimming, according to a later analysis, was linked to a missense DCLRE1C variant.

Germline V gives CDR1 GTSNPN, CDR2 SVGIG (reference sequence). This CDR3 region has 17 residues. V lost 3 bases and J 0 bases, leaving 20 bases between the germline ends. On this clone itself: Its antigen is not identified.

The PCR contained 60 Vbeta and 13 Jbeta primers. Libraries were prepared by immunoSEQ multiplex PCR; TCRdb keeps only in-frame clonotypes and omits some of them. Of some 140,000 clones listed, 60% to 85% are singletons. The receptor's source is a woman aged 18-35 years in good health and CMV-seronegative. Sequencing used PBMCs. V usage is TRBV30 and J usage is TRBJ1-2; a possible D gene is TRBD1 (6 bases). The CDR3 loop reads CAWRTGGPLLANYGYTF. The CDR3 region has the DNA TGTGCCTGGAGGACAGGCGGGCCTCTGTTAGCTAACTATGGCTACACCTTC.